This TCR beta chain was sequenced during a study of patients and donors after allogeneic stem cell transplantation. One entry per CDR3 protein, called by TCRdb with MiXCR from the RT-PCR reads. This sample has about a million distinct CDR3 sequences, with approximately 19% found just once. V was trimmed by 2 bases and J by 6 bases, leaving 14 bases between them. CDR3 length: 14 amino acids. The sequence came from a human donor who was either an allogeneic HSCT recipient or a stem cell or donor lymphocyte infusion donor (not recorded which). It is not recorded whose cells these are; they may come from a transplant donor. The genes are TRBV12-3 or TRBV12-4 and TRBJ2-7; TRBD1 might be the D (6 bases). The specimen sequenced was blood, either unsorted or a sorted T cell fraction (not recorded which). The CDR3 DNA reads as TGTGCCAGCAGTTTATCGCAGGGGTCAGGCGAGCAGTACTTC. This gives the protein CASSLSQGSGEQYF.